This T cell receptor beta chain was sequenced during a study of PD-L1 blockade in urothelial cancer. Study background: The authors examined blood 3 weeks (second dose) and 6 weeks after treatment start. T cell content in blood samples showed a median of 141,255.

The germline V gene has CDR1 SGHDT and CDR2 YYEEEE. CDR3 length equals 15 residues. V lost 4 bases, J lost 0 bases, and 11 bases lay in between. Comments on this clone: Its antigen remains unidentified.

Study-wide findings and caveats: Durable benefit was linked to greater 3-week expansion of tumor-associated blood clones.

Time point indicated: pretreatment peripheral blood. Profiling relied on immunoSEQ multiplex PCR, and the TCRdb table lists in-frame clones only, not all of them. Among 95,000 to 100,000 clones, 80% to 90% were seen once, and the ten largest hold roughly 2%. The rearrangement uses TRBV5-6 and TRBJ1-3, with D maybe TRBD1 (5 bases). Sequencing was performed on PBMCs, taken around atezolizumab (anti-PD-L1) treatment. This sequence was found in a man aged 55-75 years with urothelial cancer. In DNA form, the CDR3 reads TGTGCCAGCAGCGGAACGGACATCTCTGGAAACACCATATATTTT. Translation gives CASSGTDISGNTIYF.